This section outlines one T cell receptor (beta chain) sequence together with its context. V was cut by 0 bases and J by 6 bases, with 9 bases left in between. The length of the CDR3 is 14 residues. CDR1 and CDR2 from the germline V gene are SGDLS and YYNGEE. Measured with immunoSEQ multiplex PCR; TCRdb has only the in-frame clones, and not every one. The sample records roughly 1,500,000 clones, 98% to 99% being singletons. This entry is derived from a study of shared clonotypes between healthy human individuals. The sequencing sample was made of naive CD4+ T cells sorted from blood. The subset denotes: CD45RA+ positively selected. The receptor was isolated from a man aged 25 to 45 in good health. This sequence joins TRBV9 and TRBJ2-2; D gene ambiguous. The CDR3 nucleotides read TGTGCCAGCAGCGTAGCTGTGCGTGCCGGGGAGCTGTTTTTT. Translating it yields CASSVAVRAGELFF.